Following are 10 T cell receptor beta chains from one sample sequenced in a study of T cell clonotyping in hematopoietic cell transplantation. Generated by immunoSEQ multiplex PCR, the TCRdb table keeps only in-frame clones and is missing some. Here the sample spans thousands of clones, more than 35% being singletons. Sample: peripheral blood mononuclear cells, taken 30 days after allogeneic stem cell transplant. The source of these receptors is a female patient in her sixties who had an allogeneic stem cell transplant, so the T cells may come from the graft donor. Some clones in this sample may be carry-over from other donors' samples.

This clone occurred a few times. The chain has TRBV28 and TRBJ1-2, with D hard to call. The germline V and J ends were trimmed by 3 bases and 7 bases, with 9 bases remaining between them. In germline, CDR1 is MDHEN, CDR2 SYDVKM. The CDR3 is 12 residues long. CDR3 loop: CASSLEYSGYTF. The CDR3 coding sequence is TGTGCCAGCAGTTTGGAATATAGTGGCTACACCTTC.

This clone was observed a handful of times. The chain recombines TRBV7-2 with TRBJ1-5; tentative D call: TRBD1 (6 bases). The CDR3 sequence is 15 residues long. Trimming removed 5 bases at V and 7 bases at J, with 18 bases between. Germline CDR1 SGHTA, CDR2 FQGNSA. CDR3 region: CASSTTRQVPQPQHF. The CDR3 region has the DNA TGTGCCAGCAGCACGACCCGACAGGTCCCCCAGCCCCAGCATTTT.

The CDR3 reads CAWSVAGGGAYNEQFF. The CDR3 DNA reads as TGTGCCTGGAGTGTAGCGGGCGGGGGGGCCTACAATGAGCAGTTCTTC. The chain has TRBV30 and TRBJ2-1, with 9 bases matching TRBD2. Trimming took 0 bases from V and 2 from J; bases not matched to a gene: 5. Germline CDR1 GTSNPN, CDR2 SVGIG (reference sequence). The CDR3 has 16 amino acids. The full variable domain, completed using reference TRBV30 and TRBJ2-1, is SQTIHQWPATLVQPVGSPLSLECTVEGTSNPNLYWYRQAAGRGLQLLFYSVGIGQISSEVPQNLSASRPQDRQFILSSKKLLLSDSGFYLCAWSVAGGGAYNEQFFGPGTRLTVL.

This clone was seen more than once but under ten times. V usage is TRBV5-1 and J usage is TRBJ2-5; no firm D call. The germline CDR1 and CDR2 sequences are SGHRS and YFSETQ. Trimming took 0 bases from V and 0 from J, leaving 0 bases between them. This CDR3 is 12 amino acids long. The CDR3 protein is CASSLDQETQYF. The CDR3 bases are TGCGCCAGCAGCTTGGACCAAGAGACCCAGTACTTC.

The rearrangement uses TRBV9 and TRBJ2-3; D uncertain. Germline V gene sequence: CDR1 SGDLS, CDR2 YYNGEE. The CDR3 contains 15 residues. Trimming took 0 bases from V and 2 from J, leaving 10 bases between them. CDR3 sequence: CASSVDQRYTDTQYF. The CDR3 DNA reads TGTGCCAGCAGCGTAGATCAGAGGTACACAGATACGCAGTATTTT.

The chain employs TRBV30 and TRBJ1-6; 7 bases align to TRBD1. The junction had 4 bases not matched to a gene; V was cut back by 5 bases and J by 6 bases. CDR3 size: 13 residues. Per germline, CDR1 GTSNPN and CDR2 SVGIG (reference sequence). CDR3 nucleotide sequence: TGTGCCTGGGACAGGGTGGGTAATTCACCCCTCCACTTT. As protein: CAWDRVGNSPLHF.

J is TRBJ2-3 and V is TRBV4-1; no clear D gene. The CDR3 length is 11 residues. Germline assignment: CDR1 MGHRA and CDR2 YSYEKL. V was clipped by 5 bases and J by 6 bases, with 6 bases between them. In nucleotides, the CDR3 is TGCGCCAGCAGCTCGACGGATACGCAGTATTTT. This sequence encodes CASSSTDTQYF.

This sequence joins TRBV9 and TRBJ1-1; D is undetermined. The CDR3 length is 13 residues. Looked up from germline, CDR1 is SGDLS and CDR2 is YYNGEE. The V end lost 5 bases, the J end lost 4 bases, and 12 bases lay between the germline ends. The CDR3 spells CASSTPPATEAFF. The CDR3 bases are TGTGCCAGCAGTACCCCGCCAGCCACTGAAGCTTTCTTT.

The gene calls are TRBV14 and TRBJ2-5; no clear D. Gene TRBJ2-7 matches the end of the DNA better, so the J call may be wrong. The CDR3 has 14 residues. Germline assignment: CDR1 SGHDN and CDR2 FVKESK. The CDR3 coding sequence is TGTGCCAGCAGCCAAGATTCGGCAGAGTACGAGCAGTACTTC. This translates into CASSQDSAEYEQYF.

This clone was detected a few times. The chain uses TRBV19 and TRBJ1-2; perhaps TRBD1 as D (6 bases). Germline assignment: CDR1 LNHDA and CDR2 SQIVND (reference sequence). Trimming pared 5 bases from V and 5 bases from J, leaving 15 bases between. CDR3 length: 14 amino acids. The CDR3 protein is CASSVGGTRYGYTF. The CDR3 DNA sequence: TGTGCCAGTAGTGTGGGGGGGACACGTTATGGCTACACCTTC.